This T cell receptor (beta chain) was documented in a study of radiotherapy plus CTLA-4 blockade in lung cancer. Comments on this clone: Its antigen is unknown.

Study results and limitations: An expansion of tumor-derived TCR clones occurred in blood after radiotherapy plus ipilimumab. With interferon-beta, early dynamics of blood T cell clones were reported to best predict response.

Chemo-refractory metastatic non-small-cell lung cancer patients underwent focal radiation alongside CTLA-4 blockade with ipilimumab. Germline V CDR1 and CDR2: MNHEY, SVGAGI. CDR3 length: 16 amino acids. Trimming left V 0 bases short and J 8 bases short, with 16 bases between. Clones were read by immunoSEQ multiplex PCR, and TCRdb kept only the in-frame ones, dropping some. The table lists over 60,000 clones, around 90% of them singletons. The receptor comes from a human donor with non-small cell lung cancer who had stable disease on radiotherapy plus ipilimumab. V is TRBV6-5 and J is TRBJ1-4, with D possibly TRBD1 on 6 matching bases. Sequences were derived from peripheral blood, sampled from a patient treated with radiotherapy plus ipilimumab. The CDR3 DNA reads as TGTGCCAGCAGTTACTCTCGGCCAACAGGGTACGAAAAACTGTTTTTT. Protein product: CASSYSRPTGYEKLFF.